This TCR beta chain emerged from a study of blood T cell repertoires in COVID-19. From germline, CDR1 is SGHVS and CDR2 FQNEAQ. The CDR3 contains 14 residues. Trimming removed 5 bases at V and 4 bases at J, with 11 bases between. How the authors handled the data: Amplification with reference gene primers provided the estimates of nucleated cell counts. Sequencing used immunoSEQ multiplex PCR; TCRdb keeps in-frame clones, though not all of them. V, J and clone size reflect that table, while D and trimming were determined from the DNA. The sample has about 320,000 clones; roughly 88% are singletons. The table lists this clone with a count of one. It was during active infection that Seattle patients were enrolled and then longitudinally followed.

The chain links TRBV7-8 to TRBJ1-4; no firm D call. The sample taken for sequencing was peripheral blood. This TCR came from a woman aged 25 to 45 with COVID-19, enrolled during active disease. In nucleotides, the CDR3 is TGTGCCAGCAGCGACCTCTCGGGTAATGAAAAACTGTTTTTT. Protein product: CASSDLSGNEKLFF.